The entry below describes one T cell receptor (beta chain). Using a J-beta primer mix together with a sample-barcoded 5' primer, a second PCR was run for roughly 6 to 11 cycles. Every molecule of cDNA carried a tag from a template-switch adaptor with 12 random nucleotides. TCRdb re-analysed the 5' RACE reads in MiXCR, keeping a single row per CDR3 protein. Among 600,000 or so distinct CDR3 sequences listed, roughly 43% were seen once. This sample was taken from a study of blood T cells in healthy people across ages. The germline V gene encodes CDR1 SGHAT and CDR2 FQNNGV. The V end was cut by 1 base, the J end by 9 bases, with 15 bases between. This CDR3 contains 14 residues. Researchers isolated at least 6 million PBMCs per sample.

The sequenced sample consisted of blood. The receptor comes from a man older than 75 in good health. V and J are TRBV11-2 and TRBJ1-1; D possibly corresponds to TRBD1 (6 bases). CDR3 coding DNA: TGTGCCAGCAGCTTAGGCCGGACAGACCAAAAAGCTTTCTTT. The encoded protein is CASSLGRTDQKAFF.